Listed below are T cell receptor beta chains from one sample, sequenced in a study of a mutant IDH1 vaccine in newly diagnosed glioma. Sequenced by immunoSEQ multiplex PCR; TCRdb stores in-frame clones only, minus some. The repertoire holds more than 20,000 clones, with about 85% as singletons. The sample here was PBMCs, taken from a glioma patient treated with radiotherapy, temozolomide or both. Receptors originate from a man aged 40-50 years with glioma. Both conserved end residues are part of each CDR3. Each record gives: D gene, V gene, clone size, J gene, CDR3 DNA, CDR3 protein. D genes are given only for firm matches. Where a row states a size, it is once, few, many or the class of an expanded clone; other rows omit it.

-	TRBV5-4	-	TRBJ1-2	TGTGCCAGCAGCCCCGGGTCCGTACCCTATGGCTACACCTTC	CASSPGSVPYGYTF
TRBD2	TRBV28	-	TRBJ2-5	TGTGCCAGCAGTAATCGTTTGACTAGCGAGTACCAAGAGACCCAGTACTTC	CASSNRLTSEYQETQYF
TRBD1	TRBV7-9	-	TRBJ2-1	TGTGCCAGCAGCTCGGGACAGCGTAATGAGCAGTTCTTC	CASSSGQRNEQFF
-	TRBV5-5	-	TRBJ1-4	TGTGCCAGCAGCTTGAATGAAAAACTGTTTTTT	CASSLNEKLFF
TRBD1	TRBV4-2	-	TRBJ1-5	TGTGCCAGCAGCCAGACAGGGGTGGGTGATCAGCCCCAGCATTTT	CASSQTGVGDQPQHF
-	TRBV2	-	TRBJ1-3	TGTGCCAGCAGTCTGGACAGACGCGTCTCTGGAAACACCATATATTTT	CASSLDRRVSGNTIYF
-	TRBV19	-	TRBJ1-1	TGTGCCAGTAGTATTGAGAGGGGCACTGAAGCTTTCTTT	CASSIERGTEAFF
-	TRBV10-1	once	TRBJ2-2	TGCGCCAGCAGTGAAGGGCGGTGGGGCGGGGAGCTGTTTTTT	CASSEGRWGGELFF
-	TRBV9	-	TRBJ1-3	TGTGCCAGCAGCGCACAGCTAACTAGCTCTGGAAACACCATATATTTT	CASSAQLTSSGNTIYF
TRBD1	TRBV5-6	-	TRBJ1-2	TGTGCCAGCAGCCTTTACAGGGGGCAGGGTGGCTACACCTTC	CASSLYRGQGGYTF